This passage covers 26 T cell receptor beta chains from one sample sequenced in a study of blood T cells in healthy people across ages. Combining a sample-barcoded 5' primer with a J-beta primer mix, a second PCR ran for about 6 to 12 cycles. Each CDR3 protein is one row after TCRdb ran MiXCR on the 5' RACE reads. The table has around 1,000,000 distinct CDR3 sequences, roughly two fifths seen once; the top ten hold roughly 13%. The specimen was blood. The receptors derive from a man younger than 35 in good health.

This clonotype was observed many times. The chain carries TRBV20-1 and TRBJ1-6; 7 bases map to TRBD1. Trimming took 0 bases from V and 5 from J; bases not matched to a gene: 10. The CDR3 has 17 amino acids. The V gene's germline CDR1 is DFQATT and CDR2 SNEGSKA (reference sequence). The CDR3 protein is CSARDPRAGGNNSPLHF. The CDR3, as DNA: TGCAGTGCTAGAGATCCCCGGGCAGGGGGTAATAATTCACCCCTCCACTTT.

Of note for this clonotype: The junction and the germline gene differ at one end; a read error may be behind it. The gene calls are TRBV27 and TRBJ2-1; D may be TRBD2 (5 bases). Germline CDR1 MNHEY, CDR2 SMNVEV (reference sequence). CDR3 length: 14 residues. CDR3 amino acids: CASSGLQDYNEQFF. The CDR3 DNA reads TGCGCCAGCAGCGGATTACAAGATTACAATGAGCAGTTCTTC.

This clonotype was seen a few times. The V call is TRBV4-2, the J call TRBJ1-5; no definite D call. This CDR3 spans 15 amino acids. Trimming took off 1 base at V and 5 bases at J, with 12 bases between the two ends. Germline CDR1 LGHNA, CDR2 YNFKEQ. This CDR3 is CASSQADRGDQPQHF. The CDR3 DNA reads TGTGCCAGCAGCCAAGCCGACCGGGGAGATCAGCCCCAGCATTTT.

This clonotype turned up a few times. The J gene is TRBJ2-1, the V gene TRBV4-3; 9 nucleotides match TRBD2. The CDR3 is 15 amino acids. In germline, CDR1 is LGHNA, CDR2 YSLEER. V was pared by 4 bases and J by 5 bases, with 6 bases of the junction left unmatched. The CDR3, as DNA: TGCGCCAGCAGCCCAACCGGGACTAGCAACAATGAGCAGTTCTTC. It codes for CASSPTGTSNNEQFF.

This clonotype turned up a few times. J is TRBJ2-3 and V is TRBV6-4; TRBD1 is a possible D gene (6 bases). This CDR3 has 15 amino acids. The germline V gene has CDR1 MRHNA and CDR2 SNTAGT. V gave up 3 bases and J gave up 4 bases, with 14 bases separating them. DNA for the CDR3: TGTGCCAGCAGTGAGTACCAGGGGATGGCAGATACGCAGTATTTT. Protein sequence: CASSEYQGMADTQYF.

At least ten counts were recorded for this clonotype. For the CDR3, the DNA is TGTGCCACCGTGGACGGTAGCACAGATACGCAGTATTTT. Translation: CATVDGSTDTQYF. The rearrangement joins TRBV10-3 to TRBJ2-3; D unclear. The germline V gene encodes CDR1 ENHRY and CDR2 SYGVKD. The V end was cut by 10 bases, the J end by 0 bases, with 11 bases between. The CDR3 has 13 amino acids.

This clonotype was counted a few times. V usage is TRBV10-3 and J usage is TRBJ2-3; 10 nucleotides align to TRBD2. Germline V gene lookup returns CDR1 ENHRY and CDR2 SYGVKD. The CDR3 is made up of 15 amino acids. After removal of 0 bases from V and 3 bases from J, the junction contained 0 bases not matched to a gene. The DNA for the CDR3 is TGTGCCATCAGTGAGTCGACTAGCGGGACAGATACGCAGTATTTT. Translated: CAISESTSGTDTQYF.

V is TRBV13 and J is TRBJ1-6; D unclear. CDR1 and CDR2 (germline): PRHDT, FYEKMQ (reference sequence). CDR3 length: 13 residues. Trimming took 5 bases from V and 7 from J, leaving 9 bases between them. In DNA, the CDR3 is TGTGCCAGCAGCACAGACTTGAATTCACCCCTCCACTTT. As protein: CASSTDLNSPLHF.

The rearrangement joins TRBV10-3 to TRBJ1-1; D is uncertain. Germline CDR1 and CDR2: ENHRY and SYGVKD. The CDR3 extends over 13 amino acids. Trimming left V 3 bases short and J 1 base short, with 6 bases between. The CDR3 protein is CAISDKGNTEAFF. As DNA, the CDR3 is TGTGCCATCAGTGATAAGGGGAACACTGAAGCTTTCTTT.

This clonotype was seen only a few times. The rearrangement uses TRBV12-3 or TRBV12-4 and TRBJ1-5; a weak D match, TRBD1 (6 bases). V dropped 6 bases and J dropped 3 bases, with 12 bases sitting between them. There are 14 residues in the CDR3. The CDR3 protein is CASRVRGSNQPQHF. CDR3 DNA: TGTGCCAGCAGAGTCAGGGGATCCAATCAGCCCCAGCATTTT.

The sample holds a few counts of this clonotype. The V and J genes are TRBV4-3 and TRBJ2-3; D might be TRBD1 (6 bases). V was pared by 4 bases and J by 3 bases, with 17 bases between. The CDR3 consists of 16 residues. CDR1 and CDR2 from the germline V gene are LGHNA and YSLEER. CDR3 coding DNA: TGCGCCAGCAGCCCTTCCAAAACAGGGCGGACAGATACGCAGTATTTT. It codes for CASSPSKTGRTDTQYF.

Regarding this clonotype: This may arise from a read error, as a much more abundant clone is one base away. The chain couples TRBV7-9 to TRBJ2-1, with D hard to call. The CDR3 is 11 residues long. Germline V gene sequence: CDR1 SEHNR, CDR2 FQNEAQ (reference sequence). The CDR3 sequence is CSSSPKNEQFF. CDR3 DNA: TGTTCCAGCAGCCCCAAGAATGAGCAGTTCTTC.

The chain is built from TRBV10-3 and TRBJ1-1; the match to TRBD1 covers 8 bases. CDR3 length: 15 amino acids. The ends lost 5 bases at V and 6 bases at J; junction bases unmatched: 11. Germline CDR1 is ENHRY and CDR2 is SYGVKD. The CDR3 sequence is CAISLQQGEGAEAFF. The DNA of the CDR3 is TGTGCCATCAGTCTCCAACAGGGGGAGGGGGCTGAAGCTTTCTTT.

This clonotype was counted between two and nine times. The chain employs TRBV2 and TRBJ1-1; D may be TRBD1 (5 bases). Germline CDR1 is SNHLY and CDR2 is FYNNEI. V lost 6 bases to trimming and J lost 4 bases, with 18 bases between them. CDR3 length equals 15 residues. The CDR3 spells CASRGLRQGGTEAFF. CDR3 in DNA: TGTGCCAGCAGGGGGCTACGGCAGGGAGGCACTGAAGCTTTCTTT.

As for this clonotype: A single base separates this from a much larger clone, so it may be a read error. This chain connects TRBV12-3 or TRBV12-4 to TRBJ1-2; D gene ambiguous. The CDR3 totals 13 residues. The CDR3 DNA sequence: TGTGCCAGCAGTTTAGCTGGAGCCTATGGCTGCACCTTC. Residues: CASSLAGAYGCTF.

Many counts were recorded for this clonotype. The rearrangement links TRBV6-5 to TRBJ2-7; 11 bases map to TRBD1. CDR1 MNHEY and CDR2 SVGAGI come from the germline V gene. This CDR3 is built from 15 residues. J gave up 3 bases and V 3 bases, and 4 bases lay outside the gene matches. The CDR3 DNA reads as TGTGCCAGCAGTTATTCCGGGACAGGGGGCTACGAGCAGTACTTC. The encoded protein is CASSYSGTGGYEQYF.

The chain carries TRBV3-1 and TRBJ2-3; unclear D gene. This CDR3 has 14 residues. V dropped 2 bases and J dropped 0 bases, with 6 bases sitting between them. CDR1 and CDR2 (germline): LGHDT, YNNKEL (reference sequence). The CDR3 protein is CASSQIGSTDTQYF. In DNA, the CDR3 is TGTGCCAGCAGCCAAATAGGGAGCACAGATACGCAGTATTTT.

This chain connects TRBV7-2 to TRBJ1-3; D possibly corresponds to TRBD1 (5 bases). Deletions cut 4 bases from V and 6 bases from J, with 10 bases between. CDR1 and CDR2 (germline): SGHTA, FQGNSA. CDR3 length equals 13 residues. This chain's CDR3 is CASSSGHVNTIYF. Here the CDR3 DNA reads TGTGCCAGCAGCTCGGGGCATGTAAACACCATATATTTT.

This chain links TRBV9 with TRBJ2-3; weak D call: TRBD1 (5 bases). There are 16 residues in the CDR3. V lost 4 bases to trimming and J lost 4 bases, with 19 bases between them. Germline V lookup: CDR1 SGDLS, CDR2 YYNGEE. The CDR3 DNA reads as TGTGCCAGCAGCACTCCACAGGATCCTGGAGCAGATACGCAGTATTTT. Translated, it gives CASSTPQDPGADTQYF.

The table lists this clonotype with a count of one. The V call is TRBV12-3 or TRBV12-4, the J call TRBJ2-7; TRBD1 agrees at 11 bases. The V gene end was trimmed by 7 bases and the J gene end by 1 base; junction bases not matched to a gene: 6. CDR3 size: 15 residues. The CDR3 is CASTMGTGGSYEQYF. As DNA, the CDR3 is TGTGCCAGCACCATGGGGACAGGGGGTTCCTACGAGCAGTACTTC.

In its sample, this clonotype was seen a few times. V usage is TRBV12-3 or TRBV12-4 and J usage is TRBJ1-2; D is undetermined. The CDR3 is made up of 15 amino acids. The germline V and J ends were trimmed by 6 bases and 6 bases, with 20 bases remaining between them. CDR3 amino acids: CASSQKGGRIHGYTF. The CDR3 DNA sequence: TGTGCCAGCAGCCAAAAAGGAGGGAGGATACATGGCTACACCTTC.

The genes are TRBV20-1 and TRBJ1-6; no clear D. The CDR3 has 14 amino acids. V was cut by 5 bases and J by 0 bases, with 8 bases left in between. Germline V gene lookup returns CDR1 DFQATT and CDR2 SNEGSKA (reference sequence). CDR3 residues: CSASGGSYNSPLHF. CDR3 nucleotides: TGCAGTGCTTCCGGTGGCTCCTATAATTCACCCCTCCACTTT.

This clonotype was counted between two and nine times. The chain recombines TRBV4-3 with TRBJ2-5; TRBD1 or TRBD2 may be the D gene (6 bases each). CDR1 LGHNA and CDR2 YSLEER come from the germline V gene. V was trimmed by 2 bases and J by 3 bases, leaving 10 bases between them. The CDR3 covers 14 residues. CDR3: CASSQRGTKETQYF. CDR3 DNA sequence: TGCGCCAGCAGCCAACGGGGGACAAAAGAGACCCAGTACTTC.

The genes are TRBV10-3 and TRBJ2-5; TRBD1 matches at 7 bases. The assigned J gene may be wrong: the sequence end matches TRBJ2-1 better. The length of the CDR3 is 16 residues. Germline assignment: CDR1 ENHRY and CDR2 SYGVKD. Here the CDR3 reads CAISESYRDSQETQFF. The DNA of the CDR3 is TGTGCCATCAGTGAGTCTTACCGGGACAGCCAAGAGACCCAGTTCTTC.

CDR3 residues: CSARDHNRALNTEAFF. CDR3 nucleotide sequence: TGCAGTGCTAGAGACCACAACAGGGCTCTGAACACTGAAGCTTTCTTT. The chain links TRBV20-1 to TRBJ1-1; a possible D gene is TRBD1 (6 bases). The CDR3 spans 16 residues. In germline, CDR1 is DFQATT, CDR2 SNEGSKA (reference sequence). V was clipped by 0 bases and J by 0 bases, with 14 bases between them.

This clonotype was recorded a few times. The chain uses TRBV14 and TRBJ2-1; no clear D. CDR1 and CDR2 (germline): SGHDN, FVKESK. V was cut by 6 bases and J by 5 bases, with 5 bases left in between. The CDR3 has 11 amino acids. The chain's CDR3 is CASRQNNEQFF. CDR3 DNA sequence: TGTGCCAGCAGGCAGAACAATGAGCAGTTCTTC.